This TCR beta chain was observed in a study of regulatory and conventional T cells in RAG deficiency. Germline CDR1 and CDR2: SGDLS and YYNGEE. Trimming took off 3 bases at V and 2 bases at J, with 14 bases between the two ends. The CDR3 contains 16 residues. The data were produced by immunoSEQ multiplex PCR, yet TCRdb's version contains in-frame clones alone and is incomplete. Found here are 34,000 or so clones, about 91% of them singletons; the top ten hold roughly 15%. These same records also appear under a second study, on regulatory T cells. That investigation notes: Amplification used 52 TRBV primers and 13 TRBJ primers. Skewed V and J usage and few unique V-J pairs marked patient repertoires, most in Tregs.

The chain couples TRBV9 to TRBJ2-2; a possible D gene is TRBD1 (6 bases). This sequence was found in a human donor in good health. Sequencing was performed on CD8+ T cells sorted from blood. The CDR3 spells CASSEQNRANTGELFF. The CDR3 DNA reads as TGTGCCAGCAGCGAACAAAACAGGGCCAACACCGGGGAGCTGTTTTTT.